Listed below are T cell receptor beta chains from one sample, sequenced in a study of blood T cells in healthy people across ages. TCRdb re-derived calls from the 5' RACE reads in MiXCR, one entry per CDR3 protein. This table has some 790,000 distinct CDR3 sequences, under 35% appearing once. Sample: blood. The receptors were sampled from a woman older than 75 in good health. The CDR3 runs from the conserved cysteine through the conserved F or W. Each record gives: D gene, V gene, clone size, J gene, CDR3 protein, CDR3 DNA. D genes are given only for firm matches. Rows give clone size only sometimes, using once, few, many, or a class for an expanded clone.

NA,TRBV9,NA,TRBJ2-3,CASSAALAVTDTQYF,TGTGCCAGCAGCGCAGCCCTAGCTGTCACAGATACGCAGTATTTT
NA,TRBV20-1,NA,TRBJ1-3,CSARDSGMSGNTIYF,TGCAGTGCTAGAGACAGTGGGATGTCTGGAAACACCATATATTTT
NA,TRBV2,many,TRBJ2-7,CASTRLPGDEQYF,TGTGCCAGCACGAGACTACCAGGGGACGAGCAGTACTTC
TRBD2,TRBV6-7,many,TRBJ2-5,CASSYSAQRGGLPSNQETQYF,TGTGCCAGCAGTTACTCAGCCCAGCGGGGGGGCCTCCCCTCTAACCAAGAGACCCAGTACTTC
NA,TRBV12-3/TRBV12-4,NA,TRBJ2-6,CASSSQGGTSVPTF,TGTGCCAGCAGCTCACAGGGGGGGACCAGCGTCCCGACTTTC
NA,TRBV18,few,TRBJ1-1,CASSPDTGITFF,TGTGCCAGCTCACCAGATACGGGGATAACTTTCTTT
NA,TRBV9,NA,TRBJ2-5,CASSVIIMSETQYF,TGTGCCAGCAGCGTAATAATAATGAGCGAGACCCAGTACTTC
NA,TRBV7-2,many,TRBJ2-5,CASSPDSGIETQYF,TGTGCCAGCAGCCCCGACTCAGGGATAGAGACCCAGTACTTC
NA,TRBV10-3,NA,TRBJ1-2,CAISESSGSYGYTF,TGTGCCATCAGTGAGTCCTCGGGGAGCTATGGCTACACCTTC
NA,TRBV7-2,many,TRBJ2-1,CASSLGPGGGAYEQFF,TGTGCCAGCAGCTTAGGTCCCGGAGGGGGGGCGTATGAGCAGTTCTTC
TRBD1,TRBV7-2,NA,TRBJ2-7,CASSNPQGYYEQYF,TGTGCCAGCAGCAACCCACAGGGGTACTACGAGCAGTACTTC
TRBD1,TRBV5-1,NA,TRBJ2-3,CASSGDSSDTQYF,TGCGCCAGCAGCGGGGACAGTTCAGATACGCAGTATTTT
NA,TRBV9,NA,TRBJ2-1,CASNVDGVPNEQFF,TGTGCCAGCAACGTAGATGGGGTGCCCAATGAGCAGTTCTTC
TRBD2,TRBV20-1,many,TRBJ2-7,CSARTGLAVGEQYF,TGCAGTGCTAGAACGGGACTAGCGGTCGGCGAGCAGTACTTC
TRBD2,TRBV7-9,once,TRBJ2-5,CASSRIRGGLNNEQYF,TGTGCCAGCAGCCGGATTCGGGGGGGCCTAAACAATGAGCAGTACTTC
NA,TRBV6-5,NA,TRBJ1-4,CASSYSTGGGATNEKLFF,TGTGCCAGCAGTTACTCGACGGGGGGCGGGGCAACTAATGAAAAACTGTTTTTT
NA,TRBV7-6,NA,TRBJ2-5,CASSRGPDETQYF,TGTGCCAGCAGCCGTGGGCCCGATGAGACCCAGTACTTC
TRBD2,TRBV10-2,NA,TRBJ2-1,CASSESATSGGASYGRQFF,TGCGCCAGCAGTGAATCGGCGACTAGCGGGGGGGCCTCATATGGGCGGCAGTTCTTC
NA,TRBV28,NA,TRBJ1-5,CASRKPGQPQHF,TGTGCCAGCAGGAAACCCGGTCAGCCCCAGCATTTT
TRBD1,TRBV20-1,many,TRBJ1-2,CSATGGTNYGYTF,TGCAGTGCAACAGGGGGAACTAACTATGGCTACACCTTC
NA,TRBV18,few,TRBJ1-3,CASSRLDSGNTIYF,TGTGCCAGCTCCAGACTGGACTCTGGAAACACCATATATTTT
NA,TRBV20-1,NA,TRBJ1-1,CSASGWENTEAFF,TGCAGTGCTAGTGGTTGGGAGAACACTGAAGCTTTCTTT
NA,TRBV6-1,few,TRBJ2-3,CASSEALVTDTQYF,TGTGCCAGCAGTGAAGCGCTGGTCACAGATACGCAGTATTTT
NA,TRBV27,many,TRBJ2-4,CASRLRTENIQYF,TGTGCCAGCAGACTTCGAACAGAAAACATTCAGTACTTC
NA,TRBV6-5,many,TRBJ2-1,CASSLNAGAGYNEQFF,TGTGCCAGCAGTTTGAACGCGGGGGCCGGATACAATGAGCAGTTCTTC
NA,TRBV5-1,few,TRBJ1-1,CASSSLSVNTEAFF,TGCGCCAGCAGCTCTTTGTCAGTTAACACTGAAGCTTTCTTT
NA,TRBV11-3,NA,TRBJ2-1,CVSSLYYEQFF,TGTGTCAGCAGCTTATATTATGAGCAGTTCTTC
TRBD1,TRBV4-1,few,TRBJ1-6,CASSQQPGQQFFTLHF,TGCGCCAGCAGCCAACAACCGGGACAGCAGTTTTTCACCCTCCACTTT
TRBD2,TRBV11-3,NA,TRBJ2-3,CASSLKSGGLTDTQYF,TGTGCCAGCAGCTTAAAGAGCGGGGGCCTGACAGATACGCAGTATTTT
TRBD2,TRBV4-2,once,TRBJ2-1,CASSQNPPTSGGAYEQFF,TGTGCCAGCAGCCAGAATCCCCCCACTAGCGGGGGGGCCTATGAGCAGTTCTTC
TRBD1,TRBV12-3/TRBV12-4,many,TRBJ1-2,CASSQTGGYGYTF,TGTGCCAGCAGCCAGACAGGGGGCTATGGCTACACCTTC
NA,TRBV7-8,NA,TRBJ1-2,CASSLGRTGASAGGYTF,TGTGCCAGCAGCTTAGGGAGAACCGGGGCCAGTGCCGGCGGCTACACCTTC
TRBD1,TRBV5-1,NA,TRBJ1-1,CASIEAGGNTEAFF,TGCGCCAGCATCGAGGCAGGGGGAAACACTGAAGCTTTCTTT
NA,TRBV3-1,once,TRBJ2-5,CASSQDPGPTGQETQYF,TGTGCCAGCAGCCAAGATCCGGGGCCGACGGGGCAAGAGACCCAGTACTTC
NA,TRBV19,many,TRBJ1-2,CASSIRVQDYGYTF,TGTGCCAGTAGTATAAGGGTCCAAGACTATGGCTACACCTTC
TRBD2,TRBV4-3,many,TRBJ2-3,CASSQVPSGGTDTQYF,TGCGCCAGCAGCCAAGTTCCTAGCGGGGGGACAGATACGCAGTATTTT
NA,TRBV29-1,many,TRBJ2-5,CSVGGGVRRETQYF,TGCAGCGTTGGAGGAGGGGTTCGTAGAGAGACCCAGTACTTC
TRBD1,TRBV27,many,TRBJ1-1,CASSLSTLGGGQGLRSTEAFF,TGTGCCAGCAGTTTATCCACGCTGGGGGGGGGACAGGGTCTCCGGAGCACTGAAGCTTTCTTT
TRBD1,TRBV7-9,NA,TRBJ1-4,CASSKGQGGGSSEKLFF,TGTGCCAGCAGCAAGGGACAGGGAGGAGGGAGCTCTGAAAAACTGTTTTTT
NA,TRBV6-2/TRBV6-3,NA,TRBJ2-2,CASSSFSAGARTGELFF,TGTGCCAGCAGTAGTTTTAGCGCGGGGGCGCGGACCGGGGAGCTGTTTTTT
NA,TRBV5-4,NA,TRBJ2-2,CASSLAASVNTGELFF,TGTGCCAGCAGCTTGGCGGCTAGCGTCAACACCGGGGAGCTGTTTTTT
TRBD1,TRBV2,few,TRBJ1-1,CASSDWQGAEAFF,TGTGCCAGCAGTGACTGGCAGGGGGCTGAAGCTTTCTTT
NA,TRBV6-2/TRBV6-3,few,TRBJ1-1,CASSYRPGGFARARDTEAFF,TGTGCCAGCAGTTATCGTCCCGGAGGATTTGCCAGGGCGAGAGACACTGAAGCTTTCTTT
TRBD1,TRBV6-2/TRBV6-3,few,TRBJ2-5,CASSYLMGQGPYQETQYF,TGTGCCAGCAGTTACTTGATGGGACAGGGACCCTACCAAGAGACCCAGTACTTC
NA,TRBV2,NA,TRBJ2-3,CASRLEVASTDTQYF,TGTGCCAGCCGACTAGAGGTGGCAAGCACAGATACGCAGTATTTT
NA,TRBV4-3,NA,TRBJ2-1,CASSQEEPPFNEQFF,TGCGCCAGCAGCCAAGAAGAACCTCCGTTTAATGAGCAGTTCTTC
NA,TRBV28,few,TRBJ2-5,CASSFQGGVPGETQYF,TGTGCCAGCAGTTTCCAGGGCGGGGTCCCTGGGGAGACCCAGTACTTC
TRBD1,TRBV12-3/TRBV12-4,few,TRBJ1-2,CASSQTGVFYGYTF,TGTGCCAGCAGTCAGACAGGGGTTTTCTATGGCTACACCTTC
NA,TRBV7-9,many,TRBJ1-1,CASSLRSGENTEAFF,TGTGCCAGCAGCTTAAGGTCAGGGGAGAACACTGAAGCTTTCTTT
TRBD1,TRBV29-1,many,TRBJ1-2,CSVASGGRRGGNYGYTF,TGCAGCGTTGCCTCAGGGGGTAGGCGTGGGGGAAACTATGGCTACACCTTC
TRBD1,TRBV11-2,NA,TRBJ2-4,CASKGQGNPNIQYF,TGTGCCAGCAAAGGACAGGGGAATCCAAACATTCAGTACTTC
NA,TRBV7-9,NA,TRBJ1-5,CASSLDSSGEQPQHF,TGTGCCAGCAGCTTAGATTCTTCAGGGGAACAGCCCCAGCATTTT
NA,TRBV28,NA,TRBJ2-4,CASGGQTPSNIQYF,TGTGCCAGTGGGGGCCAGACGCCGTCGAACATTCAGTACTTC
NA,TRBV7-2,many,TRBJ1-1,CASSTGTNTEAFF,TGTGCCAGCAGCACCGGGACAAACACTGAAGCTTTCTTT
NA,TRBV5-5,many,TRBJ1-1,CASSLKGLNTEAFF,TGTGCCAGCAGCTTGAAGGGCCTGAACACTGAAGCTTTCTTT
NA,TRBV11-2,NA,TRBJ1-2,CASSRTDSPNYGHTF,TGTGCCAGCAGCCGGACAGACTCCCCTAACTATGGCCACACCTTC
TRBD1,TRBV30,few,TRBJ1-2,CAWNSGQGRPRGNYGYTF,TGTGCCTGGAACTCGGGACAGGGGAGACCCCGGGGTAACTATGGCTACACCTTC
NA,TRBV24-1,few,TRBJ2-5,CATSATLGADGETQYF,TGTGCCACCAGTGCCACCCTGGGGGCGGACGGAGAGACCCAGTACTTC
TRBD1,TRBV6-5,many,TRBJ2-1,CASSQIRDRRNNEQFF,TGTGCCAGCAGTCAGATCCGGGACAGGAGAAACAATGAGCAGTTCTTC